Listed here is a single T cell receptor beta chain. The data stem from a study of cytomegalovirus exposure and HLA in healthy donors. Primers for the PCR totalled 60 Vbeta and 13 Jbeta. This table comes from immunoSEQ multiplex PCR, and its TCRdb copy is limited to in-frame clones, with some not included. In the table there are about 89,000 clones, 64% of which are singletons. The CDR3 has 13 residues. Trimming took 4 bases from V and 1 from J, leaving 10 bases between them. Germline CDR1 is SQVTM and CDR2 is ANQGSEA. The chain recombines TRBV29-1 with TRBJ1-1, with D tentatively TRBD1 (6 bases). The clonotype comes from a human donor in good health. The sample was PBMCs. As DNA, the CDR3 is TGCAGCGTTGGTACAGGGAGGAACACTGAAGCTTTCTTT. Its protein product is CSVGTGRNTEAFF.